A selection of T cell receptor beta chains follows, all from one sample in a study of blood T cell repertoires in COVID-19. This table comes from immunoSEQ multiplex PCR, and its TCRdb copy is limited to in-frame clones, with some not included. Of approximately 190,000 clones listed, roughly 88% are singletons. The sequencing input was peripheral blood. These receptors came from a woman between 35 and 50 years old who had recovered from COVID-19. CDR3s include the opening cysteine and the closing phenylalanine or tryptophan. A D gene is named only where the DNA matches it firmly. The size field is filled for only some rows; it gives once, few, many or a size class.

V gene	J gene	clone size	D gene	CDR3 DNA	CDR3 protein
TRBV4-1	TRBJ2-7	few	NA	TGCGCCAGCAGCCTTAATAGCGGTAGGAGCTCCTACGAGCAGTACTTC	CASSLNSGRSSYEQYF
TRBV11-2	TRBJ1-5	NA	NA	TGTGCCAGCAGCTTCGCTCAGGCCCCGCAGCATCAGCCCCAGCATTTT	CASSFAQAPQHQPQHF
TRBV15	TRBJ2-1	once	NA	TGTGCCACCAGCAGAGAGAGAGAACATAGAGGAGAGCAGTTCTTC	CATSREREHRGEQFF
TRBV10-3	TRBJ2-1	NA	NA	TGTGCCATCCAGGAGGACAATGAGCAGTTCTTC	CAIQEDNEQFF
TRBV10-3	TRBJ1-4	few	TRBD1	TGTGCCGCCTTCGGGACAGGGATGGAAAAACTGTTTTTT	CAAFGTGMEKLFF
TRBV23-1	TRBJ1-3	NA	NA	TGCGCCAGCAGTCAATCGAACAGCAGCTCTGGAAACACCATATATTTT	CASSQSNSSSGNTIYF
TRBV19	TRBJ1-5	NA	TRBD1	TGTGCCAGTAGTTCCGGGACAGGGGGTCCGCCCCAGCATTTT	CASSSGTGGPPQHF
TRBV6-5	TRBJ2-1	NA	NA	TGTGCCAGCAGTTACCGATTAGGGGGCGGGGATGAGCAGTTCTTC	CASSYRLGGGDEQFF
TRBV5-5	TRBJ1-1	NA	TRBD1	TGTGCCAGCAGTATACAGGGGGACACTGAAGCTTTCTTT	CASSIQGDTEAFF
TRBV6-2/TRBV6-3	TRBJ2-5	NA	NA	TGTGCCAGCAGTGCGACTAACCAAGAGACCCAGTACTTC	CASSATNQETQYF
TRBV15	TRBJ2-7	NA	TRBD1	TGTGCCACCAGCAGAGATAAAGGGACAGGGACTTCCTACGAGCAGTACTTC	CATSRDKGTGTSYEQYF
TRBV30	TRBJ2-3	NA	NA	TGTGCCTGGGTAGCGGGCACAGATACGCAGTATTTT	CAWVAGTDTQYF
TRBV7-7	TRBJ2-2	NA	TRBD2	TGTGCCAGCAGCGCGGGACTAGCGACCACCGGGGAGCTGTTTTTT	CASSAGLATTGELFF
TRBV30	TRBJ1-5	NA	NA	TGTGCCTGGAGTCCCGCAGGGCAGGGCGGTTATCAGCCCCAGCATTTT	CAWSPAGQGGYQPQHF
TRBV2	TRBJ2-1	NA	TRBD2	TGTGCCAGCAGACTACCGGGACTAGCGGGAGTAGGGCAGTTCTTC	CASRLPGLAGVGQFF
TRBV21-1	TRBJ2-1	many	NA	TGTGCCAGCAGCAAAGGGAGGACAGGGGCGTACAATGAGCAGTTCTTC	CASSKGRTGAYNEQFF
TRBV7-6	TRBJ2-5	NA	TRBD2	TGTGCCAGCAGCCGGCTAGGAGCGGGAGATACCCAAGAGACCCAGTACTTC	CASSRLGAGDTQETQYF
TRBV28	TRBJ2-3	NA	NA	TGTGCCAGCAGTTCGGATAGACATAGCACAGATACGCAGTATTTT	CASSSDRHSTDTQYF
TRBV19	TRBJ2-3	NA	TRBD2	TGTGCCAGTAGCCCCCTAGCGGGACTTGGTACAGATACGCAGTATTTT	CASSPLAGLGTDTQYF
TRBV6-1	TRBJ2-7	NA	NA	TGTGCCAGCACCCAAGGGTGGGGGGGCTTCGAGCAGTACTTC	CASTQGWGGFEQYF
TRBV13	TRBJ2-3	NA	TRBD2	TGTGCCAGCAGCCCCGCGGGGGGAGCAGGGGATACGCAGTATTTT	CASSPAGGAGDTQYF
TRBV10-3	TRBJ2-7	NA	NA	TGTGCCACGGCAACGGAGACTGGGTGGTACGAGCAGTACTTC	CATATETGWYEQYF
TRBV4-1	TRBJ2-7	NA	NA	TGCGCCAGCAGCCAAGATATACGGTACGAGCAGTACTTC	CASSQDIRYEQYF
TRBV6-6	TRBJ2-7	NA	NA	TGTGCCAGCAGTTACCGTGATAGTTCCCACGAGCAGTACTTC	CASSYRDSSHEQYF
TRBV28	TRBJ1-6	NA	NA	TGTGCCAGCAGTTCGGGGGTAGACATCCACTTT	CASSSGVDIHF
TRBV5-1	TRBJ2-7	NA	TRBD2	TGCGCCAGCAGCTTGGGACTAGCGGGGGAGCAGTACTTC	CASSLGLAGEQYF
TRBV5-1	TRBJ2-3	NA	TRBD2	TGCGCCAGCAAGTCCCGACTTTCGGGGGGGGATACGCAGTATTTT	CASKSRLSGGDTQYF
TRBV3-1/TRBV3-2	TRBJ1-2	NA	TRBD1	TGTGCCAGCAGCCGCGGGACAGACTATGGCTACACCTTC	CASSRGTDYGYTF
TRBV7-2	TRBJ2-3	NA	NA	TGTGCCAGCAGCTCCAACCGCGGAGGGCAGGGAGATACGCAGTATTTT	CASSSNRGGQGDTQYF
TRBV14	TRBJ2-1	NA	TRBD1	TGTGCCAGCAGCCAGGCCGCCGCCAGGGGGTACGGTTGGTCCTACAATGAGCAGTTCTTC	CASSQAAARGYGWSYNEQFF
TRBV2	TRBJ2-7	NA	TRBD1	TGTGCCAGCGAACGGGACAGACACACCTACGAGCAGTACTTC	CASERDRHTYEQYF
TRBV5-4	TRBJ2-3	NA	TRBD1	TGTGCCAGCAGCTTGGCGTTGGGACAGGGTGGAGCAGATACGCAGTATTTT	CASSLALGQGGADTQYF
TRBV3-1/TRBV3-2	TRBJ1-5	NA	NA	TGTGCCAGCAGCCAAGAGGGGGCCGGGAACTATCAGCCCCAGCATTTT	CASSQEGAGNYQPQHF
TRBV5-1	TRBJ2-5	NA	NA	TGCGCCAGCAGCTTCTATAAGGAGACCCAGTACTTC	CASSFYKETQYF
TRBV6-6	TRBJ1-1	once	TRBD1	TGTGCCAGCACCGGACAGGGGGAGGCTTTCTTT	CASTGQGEAFF
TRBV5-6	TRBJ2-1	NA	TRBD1	TGTGCCAGCAGCCTAACCGGACAGGGCAACTACAATGAGCAGTTCTTC	CASSLTGQGNYNEQFF
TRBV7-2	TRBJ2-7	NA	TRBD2	TGTGCCAGCAGCTTCCCTAGCGGGTCCTACGAGCAGTACTTC	CASSFPSGSYEQYF
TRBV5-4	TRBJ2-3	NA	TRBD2	TGTGCCAGCAGCACGGGGGGACGAGCCGATTTGAATACGCAGTATTTT	CASSTGGRADLNTQYF
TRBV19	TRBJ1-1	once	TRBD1	TGTGCCAGTAGCTCGGGACAGAGTACAAACACTGAAGCTTTCTTT	CASSSGQSTNTEAFF
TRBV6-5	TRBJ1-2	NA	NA	TGTGCCAGCAGCCAGGGCCACTATGGCTACACCTTC	CASSQGHYGYTF
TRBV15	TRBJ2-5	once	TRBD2	TGTGCCACCAGCAGAGATCAGAATAGCGGGAGGCTCGGACAAGAGACCCAGTACTTC	CATSRDQNSGRLGQETQYF
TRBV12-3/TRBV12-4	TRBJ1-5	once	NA	TGTGCCAGCAGCCCGCCAGGGGTCCAGCCCCAGCATTTT	CASSPPGVQPQHF
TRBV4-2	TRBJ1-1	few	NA	TGTGCCAGCAGCCAAGGTAGCCAGGGGAGTACTGAAGCTTTCTTT	CASSQGSQGSTEAFF
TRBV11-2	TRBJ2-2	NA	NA	TGTGCCAGCAGCTTAGGGCTAGCCACCGGGGAGCTGTTTTTT	CASSLGLATGELFF
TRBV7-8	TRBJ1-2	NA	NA	TGTGCCAGCAGCACCGGACAGCACTATGGCTACACCTTC	CASSTGQHYGYTF
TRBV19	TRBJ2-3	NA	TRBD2	TGTGCCAGTAGTGACGGACTAGCGGAACGCACAGATACGCAGTATTTT	CASSDGLAERTDTQYF
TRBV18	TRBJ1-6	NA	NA	TGTGCCAGCTCATACACGGGAGTACCTTCCGATTCACCCCTCCACTTT	CASSYTGVPSDSPLHF
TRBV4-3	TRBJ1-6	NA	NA	TGCGCCAGCAGCCAAGATTACGGGGATGGCGCATTTAATTCACCCCTCCACTTT	CASSQDYGDGAFNSPLHF
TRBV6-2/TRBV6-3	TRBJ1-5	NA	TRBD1	TGTGCCAGCAGTGGACAGGGTAGCAATCAGCCCCAGCATTTT	CASSGQGSNQPQHF
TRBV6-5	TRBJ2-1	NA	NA	TGTGCCAGCACGGCGGGGCTATCCTACAATGAGCAGTTCTTC	CASTAGLSYNEQFF
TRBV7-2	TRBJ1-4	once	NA	TGTGCCAGCAGCTTCGGTCGATCAACTAATGAAAAACTGTTTTTT	CASSFGRSTNEKLFF
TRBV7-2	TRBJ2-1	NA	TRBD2	TGTGCCAGCAACCCATATCTAGCGGGAGGGTCTAATGAGCAGTTCTTC	CASNPYLAGGSNEQFF